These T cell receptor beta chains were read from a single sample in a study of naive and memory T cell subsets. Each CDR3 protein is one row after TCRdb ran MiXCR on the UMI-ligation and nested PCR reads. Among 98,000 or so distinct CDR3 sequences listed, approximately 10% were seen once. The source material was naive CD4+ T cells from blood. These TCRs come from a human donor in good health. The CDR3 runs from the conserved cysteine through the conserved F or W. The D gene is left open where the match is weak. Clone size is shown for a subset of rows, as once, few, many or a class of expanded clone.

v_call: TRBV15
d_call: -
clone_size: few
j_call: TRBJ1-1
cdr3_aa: CATSRQRANTEAFF
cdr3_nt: TGTGCCACCAGCAGACAGAGAGCAAACACTGAAGCTTTCTTT

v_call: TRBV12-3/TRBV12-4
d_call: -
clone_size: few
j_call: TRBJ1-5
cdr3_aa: CASSSDYQPQHF
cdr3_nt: TGTGCCAGCAGCTCCGACTATCAGCCCCAGCATTTT

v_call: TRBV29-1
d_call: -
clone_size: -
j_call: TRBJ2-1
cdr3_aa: CSVARGDYNEQFF
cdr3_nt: TGCAGCGTTGCTAGGGGGGACTACAATGAGCAGTTCTTC

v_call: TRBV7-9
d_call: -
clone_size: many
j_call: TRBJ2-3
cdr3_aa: CASSYRVTDTQYF
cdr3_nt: TGTGCCAGCAGCTACCGAGTGACAGATACGCAGTATTTT

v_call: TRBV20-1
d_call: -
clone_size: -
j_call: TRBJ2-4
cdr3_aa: CSAYRAQGNIQYF
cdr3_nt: TGCAGTGCTTACCGGGCACAAGGAAACATTCAGTACTTC

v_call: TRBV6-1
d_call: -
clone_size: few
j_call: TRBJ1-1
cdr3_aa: CASSERAQNTEAFF
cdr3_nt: TGTGCCAGCAGTGAGAGGGCCCAGAACACTGAAGCTTTCTTT

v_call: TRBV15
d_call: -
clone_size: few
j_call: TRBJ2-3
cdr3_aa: CATSRDLSGRADTQYF
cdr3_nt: TGTGCCACCAGCAGAGATCTCTCGGGACGAGCAGATACGCAGTATTTT

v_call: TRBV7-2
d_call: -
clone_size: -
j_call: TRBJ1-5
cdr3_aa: CASSLVAENQPQHF
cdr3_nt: TGTGCCAGCAGCTTAGTGGCGGAGAATCAGCCCCAGCATTTT

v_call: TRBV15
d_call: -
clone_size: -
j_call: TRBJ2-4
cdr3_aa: CATSRGGVAKNIQYF
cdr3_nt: TGTGCCACCAGCAGAGGTGGGGTGGCCAAAAACATTCAGTACTTC

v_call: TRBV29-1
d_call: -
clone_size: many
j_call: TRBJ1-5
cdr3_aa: CSVGTTQPQHF
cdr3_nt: TGCAGCGTGGGGACCACTCAGCCCCAGCATTTT

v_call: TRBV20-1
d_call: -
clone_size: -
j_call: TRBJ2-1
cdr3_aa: CSARARESYNEQFF
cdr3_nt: TGCAGTGCTAGAGCTCGGGAGTCCTACAATGAGCAGTTCTTC

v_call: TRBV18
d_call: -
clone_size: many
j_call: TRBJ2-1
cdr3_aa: CASSPTEDRDYNEQFF
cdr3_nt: TGTGCCAGCTCACCGACGGAGGACAGAGACTACAATGAGCAGTTCTTC